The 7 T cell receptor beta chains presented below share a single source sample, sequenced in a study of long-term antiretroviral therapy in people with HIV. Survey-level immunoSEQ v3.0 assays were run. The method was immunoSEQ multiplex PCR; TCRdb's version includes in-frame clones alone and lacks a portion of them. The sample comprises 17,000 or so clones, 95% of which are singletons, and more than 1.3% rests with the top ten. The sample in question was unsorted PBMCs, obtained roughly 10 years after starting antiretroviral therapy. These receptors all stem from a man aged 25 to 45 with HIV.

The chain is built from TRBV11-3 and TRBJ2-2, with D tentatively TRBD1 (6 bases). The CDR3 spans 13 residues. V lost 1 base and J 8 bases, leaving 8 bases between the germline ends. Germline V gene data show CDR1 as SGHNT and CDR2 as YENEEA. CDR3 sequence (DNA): TGTGCCAGCAGCTTAGTAGGGGGTGGGGAGCTGTTTTTT. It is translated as CASSLVGGGELFF.

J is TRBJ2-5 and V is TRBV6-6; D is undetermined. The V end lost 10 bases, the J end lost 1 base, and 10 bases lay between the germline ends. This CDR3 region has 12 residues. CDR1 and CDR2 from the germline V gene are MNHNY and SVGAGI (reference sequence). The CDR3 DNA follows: TGTGCCACCGAAGGTAGCCAAGAGACCCAGTACTTC. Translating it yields CATEGSQETQYF.

The CDR3 loop is CATRQGEGGGSPLHF. CDR3 bases: TGTGCCACCCGACAGGGGGAGGGAGGGGGTTCACCCCTCCACTTT. The chain is built from TRBV6-6 and TRBJ1-6; 9 bases fit TRBD1. This CDR3 has 15 amino acids. V shed 10 bases and J 9 bases; nucleotides not matched to a gene: 13. Germline V CDR1 and CDR2: MNHNY, SVGAGI (reference sequence).

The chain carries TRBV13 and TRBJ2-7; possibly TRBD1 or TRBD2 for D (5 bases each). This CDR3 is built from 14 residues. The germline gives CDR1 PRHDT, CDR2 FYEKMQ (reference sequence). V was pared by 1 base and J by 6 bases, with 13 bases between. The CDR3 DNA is TGTGCCAGCAGCTTAGAGGGACGGCCGGGCGAGCAGTACTTC. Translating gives CASSLEGRPGEQYF.

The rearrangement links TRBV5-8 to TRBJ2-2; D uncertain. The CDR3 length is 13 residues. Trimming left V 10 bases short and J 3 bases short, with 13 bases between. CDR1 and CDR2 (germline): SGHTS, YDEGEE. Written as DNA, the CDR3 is TGTGCCGCTTATTTTCGGGACACCGGGGAGCTGTTTTTT. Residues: CAAYFRDTGELFF.

The CDR3 loop reads CASSDKGTGELFF. CDR3 DNA: TGTGCCAGCAGTGACAAGGGCACCGGGGAGCTGTTTTTT. The chain carries TRBV6-4 and TRBJ2-2, with no clear D. CDR1 is MRHNA, CDR2 SNTAGT, per germline. This CDR3 has 13 residues. Trimming took off 2 bases at V and 4 bases at J, with 5 bases between the two ends.

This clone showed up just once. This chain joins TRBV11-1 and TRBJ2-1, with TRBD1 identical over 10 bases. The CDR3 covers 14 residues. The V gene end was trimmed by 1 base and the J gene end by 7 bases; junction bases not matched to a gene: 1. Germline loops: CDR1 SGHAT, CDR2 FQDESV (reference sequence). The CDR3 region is CASSLGTGGNEQFF. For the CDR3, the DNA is TGTGCCAGCAGCTTAGGGACAGGGGGGAATGAGCAGTTCTTC.